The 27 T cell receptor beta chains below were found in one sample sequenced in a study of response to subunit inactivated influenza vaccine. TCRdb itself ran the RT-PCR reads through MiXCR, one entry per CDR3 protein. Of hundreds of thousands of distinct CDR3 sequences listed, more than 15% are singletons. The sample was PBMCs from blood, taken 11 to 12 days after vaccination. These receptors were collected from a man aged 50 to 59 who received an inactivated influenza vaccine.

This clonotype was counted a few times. The DNA for the CDR3 is TGCAGTGCTAGAGATTTCCTAGCGGATACCGGGGAGCTGTTTTTT. Amino acid sequence: CSARDFLADTGELFF. V and J are TRBV20-1 and TRBJ2-2; TRBD2 matches 7 bases. The germline CDR1 and CDR2 sequences are DFQATT and SNEGSKA (reference sequence). After removal of 0 bases from V and 5 bases from J, the junction contained 6 bases not matched to a gene. The CDR3 is made up of 15 amino acids.

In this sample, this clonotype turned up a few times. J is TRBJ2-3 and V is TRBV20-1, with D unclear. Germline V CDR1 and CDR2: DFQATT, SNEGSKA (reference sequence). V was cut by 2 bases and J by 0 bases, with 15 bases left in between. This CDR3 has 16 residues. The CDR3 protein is CSARPPNSVSTDTQYF. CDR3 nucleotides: TGCAGTGCTAGACCCCCTAACTCCGTTAGCACAGATACGCAGTATTTT.

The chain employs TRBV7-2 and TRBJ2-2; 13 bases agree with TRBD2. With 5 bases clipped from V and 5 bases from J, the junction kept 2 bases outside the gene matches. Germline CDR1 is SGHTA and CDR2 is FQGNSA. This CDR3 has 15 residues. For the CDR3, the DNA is TGTGCCAGCAGCGGGACTAGCGGGGCAACCGGGGAGCTGTTTTTT. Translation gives CASSGTSGATGELFF. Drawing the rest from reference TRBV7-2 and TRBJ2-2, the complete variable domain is GAGVSQSPSNKVTEKGKDVELRCDPISGHTALYWYRQSLGQGLEFLIYFQGNSAPDKSGLPSDRFSAERTGGSVSTLTIQRTQQEDSAVYLCASSGTSGATGELFFGEGSRLTVL.

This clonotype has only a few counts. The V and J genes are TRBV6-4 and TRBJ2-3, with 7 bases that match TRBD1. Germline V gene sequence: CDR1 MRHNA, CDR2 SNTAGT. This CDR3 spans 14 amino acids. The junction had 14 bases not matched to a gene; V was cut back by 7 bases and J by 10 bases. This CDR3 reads CASMPNRDQGAQYF. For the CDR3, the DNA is TGTGCCAGCATGCCAAACCGGGACCAGGGGGCGCAGTATTTT.

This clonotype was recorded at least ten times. The CDR3 nucleotides read TGCAGCGTCGCCACTAGCTCCCGCGAGCAGTACTTC. Translated: CSVATSSREQYF. The J gene is TRBJ2-7, the V gene TRBV29-1, with D possibly TRBD2 on 6 matching bases. Trimming removed 6 bases from V and 6 bases from J, with 15 bases in between. This CDR3 has 12 amino acids. Germline values: CDR1 SQVTM, CDR2 ANQGSEA.

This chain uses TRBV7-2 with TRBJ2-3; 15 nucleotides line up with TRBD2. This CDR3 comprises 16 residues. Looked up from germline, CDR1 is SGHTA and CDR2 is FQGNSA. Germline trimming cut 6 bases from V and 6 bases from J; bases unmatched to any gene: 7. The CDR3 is CASRPPGLAGGDTQYF. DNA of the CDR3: TGTGCCAGCAGGCCCCCGGGACTAGCGGGAGGCGATACGCAGTATTTT.

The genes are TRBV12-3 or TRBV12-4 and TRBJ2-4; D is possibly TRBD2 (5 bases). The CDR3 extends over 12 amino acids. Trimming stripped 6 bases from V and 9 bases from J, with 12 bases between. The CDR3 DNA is TGTGCCAGCAGCGACGGGGTAGGCATTCAGTACTTC. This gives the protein CASSDGVGIQYF.

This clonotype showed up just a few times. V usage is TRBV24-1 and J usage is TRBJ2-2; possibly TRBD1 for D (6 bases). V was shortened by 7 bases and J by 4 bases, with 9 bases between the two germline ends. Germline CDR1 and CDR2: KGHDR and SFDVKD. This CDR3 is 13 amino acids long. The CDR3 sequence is CATRDRLTGELFF. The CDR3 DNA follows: TGTGCCACCAGAGACAGGCTCACCGGGGAGCTGTTTTTT.

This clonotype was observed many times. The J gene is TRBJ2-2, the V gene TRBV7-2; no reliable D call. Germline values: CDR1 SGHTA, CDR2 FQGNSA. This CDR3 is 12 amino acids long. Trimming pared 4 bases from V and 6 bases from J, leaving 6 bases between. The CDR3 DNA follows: TGTGCCAGCAGCTCACCTCCCGGGGAGCTGTTTTTT. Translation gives CASSSPPGELFF.

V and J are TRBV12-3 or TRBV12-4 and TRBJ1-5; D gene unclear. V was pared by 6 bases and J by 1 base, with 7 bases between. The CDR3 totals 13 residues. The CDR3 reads CASRELSNQPQHF. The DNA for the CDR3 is TGTGCCAGCAGGGAGCTAAGCAATCAGCCCCAGCATTTT.

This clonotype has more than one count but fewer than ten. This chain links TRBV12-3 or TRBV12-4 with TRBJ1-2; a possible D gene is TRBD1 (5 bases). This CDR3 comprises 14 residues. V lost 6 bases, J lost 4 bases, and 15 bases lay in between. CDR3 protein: CASSPRDGPYGYTF. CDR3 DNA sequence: TGTGCCAGCAGCCCGCGGGACGGACCCTATGGCTACACCTTC.

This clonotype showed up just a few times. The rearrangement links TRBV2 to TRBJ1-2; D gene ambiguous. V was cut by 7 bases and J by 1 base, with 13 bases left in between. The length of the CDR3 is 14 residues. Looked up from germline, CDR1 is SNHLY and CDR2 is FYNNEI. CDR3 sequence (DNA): TGTGCCAGCATTCGGGCGGAAGTTAACTATGGCTACACCTTC. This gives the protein CASIRAEVNYGYTF.

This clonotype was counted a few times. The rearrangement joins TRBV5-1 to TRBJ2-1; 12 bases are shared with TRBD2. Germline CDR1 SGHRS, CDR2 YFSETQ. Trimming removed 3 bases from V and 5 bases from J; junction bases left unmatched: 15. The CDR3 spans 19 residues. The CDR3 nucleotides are TGCGCCAGCAGCTACTGGCGGGCTAGCGGGAGGGCCGGTAACAATGAGCAGTTCTTC. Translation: CASSYWRASGRAGNNEQFF.

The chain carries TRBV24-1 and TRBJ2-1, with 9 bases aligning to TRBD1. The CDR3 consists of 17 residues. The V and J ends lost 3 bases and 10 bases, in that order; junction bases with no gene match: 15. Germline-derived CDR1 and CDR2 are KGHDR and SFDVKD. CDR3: CATSDPPGTGLTGEQFF. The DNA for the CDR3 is TGTGCCACCAGTGATCCCCCCGGGACAGGGTTGACGGGCGAGCAGTTCTTC.

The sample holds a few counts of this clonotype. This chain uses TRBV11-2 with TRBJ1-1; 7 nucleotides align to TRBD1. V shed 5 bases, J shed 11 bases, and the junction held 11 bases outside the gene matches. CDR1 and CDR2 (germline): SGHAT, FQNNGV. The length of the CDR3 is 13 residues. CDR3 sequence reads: CASSPPRQGRAFF. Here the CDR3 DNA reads TGTGCCAGCAGCCCACCCCGACAGGGAAGGGCTTTCTTT. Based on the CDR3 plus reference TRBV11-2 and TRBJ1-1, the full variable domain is EAGVAQSPRYKIIEKRQSVAFWCNPISGHATLYWYQQILGQGPKLLIQFQNNGVVDDSQLPKDRFSAERLKGVDSTLKIQPAKLEDSAVYLCASSPPRQGRAFFGQGTRLTVV.

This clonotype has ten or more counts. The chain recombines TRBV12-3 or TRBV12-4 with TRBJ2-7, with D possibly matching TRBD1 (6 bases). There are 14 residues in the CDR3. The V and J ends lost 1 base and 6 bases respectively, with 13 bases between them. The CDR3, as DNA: TGTGCCAGCAGTTTAGGACAGGATGGGGGCGAGCAGTACTTC. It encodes CASSLGQDGGEQYF.

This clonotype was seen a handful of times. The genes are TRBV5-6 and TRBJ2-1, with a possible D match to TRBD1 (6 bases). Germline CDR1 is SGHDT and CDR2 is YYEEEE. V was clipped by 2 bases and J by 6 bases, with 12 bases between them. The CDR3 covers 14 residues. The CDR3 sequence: CASSFSDRRNEQFF. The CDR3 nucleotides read TGTGCCAGCAGCTTTTCGGACAGACGCAATGAGCAGTTCTTC.

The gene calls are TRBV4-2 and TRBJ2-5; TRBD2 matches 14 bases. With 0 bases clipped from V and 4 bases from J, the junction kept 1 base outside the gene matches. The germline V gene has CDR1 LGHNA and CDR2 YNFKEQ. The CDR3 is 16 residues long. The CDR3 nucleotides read TGTGCCAGCAGCCAAGAGGGACTAGCGGGGGTAGAGACCCAGTACTTC. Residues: CASSQEGLAGVETQYF.

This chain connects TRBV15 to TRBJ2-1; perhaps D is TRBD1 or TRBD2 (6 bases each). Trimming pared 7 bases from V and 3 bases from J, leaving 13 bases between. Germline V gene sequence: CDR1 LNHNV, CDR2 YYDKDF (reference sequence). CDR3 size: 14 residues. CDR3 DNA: TGTGCCACCAAGGAGGGGGACCACTACAATGAGCAGTTCTTC. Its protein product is CATKEGDHYNEQFF.

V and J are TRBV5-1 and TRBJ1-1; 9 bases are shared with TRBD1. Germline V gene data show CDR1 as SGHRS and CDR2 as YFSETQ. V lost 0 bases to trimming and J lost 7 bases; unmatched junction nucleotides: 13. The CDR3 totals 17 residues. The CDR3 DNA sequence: TGCGCCAGCAGCTTGGAACCGGGACAGGGTTTAGGCGGTGAAGCTTTCTTT. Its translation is CASSLEPGQGLGGEAFF. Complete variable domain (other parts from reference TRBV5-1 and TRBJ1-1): KAGVTQTPRYLIKTRGQQVTLSCSPISGHRSVSWYQQTPGQGLQFLFEYFSETQRNKGNFPGRFSGRQFSNSRSEMNVSTLELGDSALYLCASSLEPGQGLGGEAFFGQGTRLTVV.

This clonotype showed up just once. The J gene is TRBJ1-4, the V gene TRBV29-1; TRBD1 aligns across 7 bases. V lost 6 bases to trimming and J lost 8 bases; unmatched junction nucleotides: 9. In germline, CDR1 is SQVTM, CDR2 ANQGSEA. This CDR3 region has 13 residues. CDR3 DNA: TGCAGCGTGTCCCGGGGACAGTCCGAAAAACTGTTTTTT. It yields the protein CSVSRGQSEKLFF.

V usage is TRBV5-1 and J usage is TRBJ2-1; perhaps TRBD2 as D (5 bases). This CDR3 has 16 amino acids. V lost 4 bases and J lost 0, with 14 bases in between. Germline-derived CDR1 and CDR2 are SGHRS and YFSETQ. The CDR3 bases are TGCGCCAGCAGCCCTGGAGGTAGTGGCTCCTACAATGAGCAGTTCTTC. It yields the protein CASSPGGSGSYNEQFF.

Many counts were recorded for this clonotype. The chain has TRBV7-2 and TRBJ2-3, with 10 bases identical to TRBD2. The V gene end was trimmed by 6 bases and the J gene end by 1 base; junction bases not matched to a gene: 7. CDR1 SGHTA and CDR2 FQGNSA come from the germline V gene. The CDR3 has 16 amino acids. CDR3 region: CASSFSLAGGTDTQYF. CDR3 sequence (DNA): TGTGCCAGCAGTTTCTCCCTAGCGGGAGGCACAGATACGCAGTATTTT.

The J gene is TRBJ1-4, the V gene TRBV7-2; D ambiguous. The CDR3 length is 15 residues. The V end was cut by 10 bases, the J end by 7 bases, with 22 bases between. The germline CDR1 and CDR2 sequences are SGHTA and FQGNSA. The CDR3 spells CATAKTPGIVEKLFF. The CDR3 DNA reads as TGTGCCACAGCCAAAACCCCAGGAATTGTTGAAAAACTGTTTTTT.

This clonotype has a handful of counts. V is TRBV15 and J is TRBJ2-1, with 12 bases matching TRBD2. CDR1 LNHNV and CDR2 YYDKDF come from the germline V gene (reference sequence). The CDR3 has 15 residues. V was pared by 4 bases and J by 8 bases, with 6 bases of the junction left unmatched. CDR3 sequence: CATSKPGLAGDEQFF. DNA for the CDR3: TGTGCCACCAGCAAACCGGGACTAGCGGGCGATGAGCAGTTCTTC.

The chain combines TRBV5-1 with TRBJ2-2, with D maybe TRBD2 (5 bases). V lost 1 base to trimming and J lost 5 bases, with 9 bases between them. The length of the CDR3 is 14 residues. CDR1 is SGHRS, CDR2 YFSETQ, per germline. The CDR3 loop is CASSLPGLTGELFF. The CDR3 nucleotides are TGCGCCAGCAGCTTGCCGGGATTAACCGGGGAGCTGTTTTTT.

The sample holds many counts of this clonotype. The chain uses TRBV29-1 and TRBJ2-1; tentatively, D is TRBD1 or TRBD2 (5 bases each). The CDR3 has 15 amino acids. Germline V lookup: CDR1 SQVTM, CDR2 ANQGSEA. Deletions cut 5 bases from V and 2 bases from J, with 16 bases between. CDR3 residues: CSVRDGKRTYNEQFF. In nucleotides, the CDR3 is TGCAGCGTTAGGGACGGGAAGAGAACCTACAATGAGCAGTTCTTC.